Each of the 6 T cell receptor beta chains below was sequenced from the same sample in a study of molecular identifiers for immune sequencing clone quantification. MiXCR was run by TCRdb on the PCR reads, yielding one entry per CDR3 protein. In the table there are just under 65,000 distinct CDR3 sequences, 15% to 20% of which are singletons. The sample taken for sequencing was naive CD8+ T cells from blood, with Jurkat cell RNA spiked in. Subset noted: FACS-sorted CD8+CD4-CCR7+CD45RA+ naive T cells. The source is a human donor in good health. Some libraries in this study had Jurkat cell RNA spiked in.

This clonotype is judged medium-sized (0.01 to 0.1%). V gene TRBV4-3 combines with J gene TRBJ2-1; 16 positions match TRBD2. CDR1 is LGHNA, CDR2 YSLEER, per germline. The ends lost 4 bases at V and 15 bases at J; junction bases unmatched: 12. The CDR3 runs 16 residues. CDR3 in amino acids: CASSPKGGLAGGPWFF. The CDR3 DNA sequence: TGCGCCAGCAGCCCCAAGGGGGGACTAGCGGGAGGGCCATGGTTCTTC.

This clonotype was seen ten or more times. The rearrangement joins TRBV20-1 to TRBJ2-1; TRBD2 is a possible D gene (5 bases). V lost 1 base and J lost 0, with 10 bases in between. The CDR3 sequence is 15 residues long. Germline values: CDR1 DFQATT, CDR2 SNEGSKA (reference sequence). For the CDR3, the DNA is TGCAGTGCTAGAGCTAGCCCAAGCTCCTACAATGAGCAGTTCTTC. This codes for CSARASPSSYNEQFF.

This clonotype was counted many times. Here the CDR3 reads CASSLVRGLGTYEQYF. The CDR3 coding sequence is TGTGCCAGCAGTTTAGTGCGGGGTTTAGGGACCTACGAGCAGTACTTC. This rearrangement joins TRBV27 to TRBJ2-7, with D perhaps TRBD2 (6 bases). CDR3 length: 16 residues. V lost 2 bases to trimming and J lost 2 bases, with 16 bases between them. Germline CDR1 reads MNHEY; CDR2 reads SMNVEV (reference sequence).

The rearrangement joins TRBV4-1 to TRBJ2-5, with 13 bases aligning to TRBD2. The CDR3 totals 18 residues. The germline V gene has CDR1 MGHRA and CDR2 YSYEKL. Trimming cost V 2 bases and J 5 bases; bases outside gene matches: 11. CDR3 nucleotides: TGCGCCAGCAGCCAACTCGGACTAGCGGGAGCCAAGGGGGAGACCCAGTACTTC. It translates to CASSQLGLAGAKGETQYF.

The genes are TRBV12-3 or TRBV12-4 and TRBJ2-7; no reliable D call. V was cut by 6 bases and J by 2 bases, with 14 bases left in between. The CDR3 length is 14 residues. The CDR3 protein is CASSHGIGTYEQYF. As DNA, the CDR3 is TGTGCCAGCAGCCATGGAATCGGAACCTACGAGCAGTACTTC.

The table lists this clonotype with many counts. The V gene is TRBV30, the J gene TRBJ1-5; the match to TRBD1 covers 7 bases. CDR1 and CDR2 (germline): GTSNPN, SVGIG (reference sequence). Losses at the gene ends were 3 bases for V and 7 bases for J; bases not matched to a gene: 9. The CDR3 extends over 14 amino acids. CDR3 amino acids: CAWSGGQVGQPQHF. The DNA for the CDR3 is TGTGCCTGGAGCGGAGGACAGGTGGGGCAGCCCCAGCATTTT.